This T cell receptor beta chain was profiled in a study of blood T cell repertoires in COVID-19. Overall study context: Collection of acute and convalescent COVID-19 samples took place in the United States, Italy and Spain. PBMCs, B-cell-depleted T cells, or T cells provided the cDNA or gDNA that made up the material.

The length of the CDR3 is 13 residues. Per the germline V gene, CDR1 is SGHTA and CDR2 is FQGNSA. With 2 bases removed from V and 2 bases from J, the gap between germline ends came to 6 bases. In the source study's methods: Amplification of reference gene primers provided the estimated nucleated cell counts. The repertoire was sequenced with immunoSEQ multiplex PCR; TCRdb's copy has only in-frame clones and lacks some. V and J calls and clone size are those listed in that table; D and trimming were worked out from the DNA. Seen here are about 140,000 clones, roughly 76% observed once, and the top ten hold roughly 8.6%.

The chain couples TRBV7-2 to TRBJ1-2, with no clear D. The sample comprised peripheral blood. The TCR sequence derives from a woman aged 50 to 65 with active or convalescent COVID-19. This CDR3 reads CASSLLENYGYTF. In DNA form, the CDR3 reads TGTGCCAGCAGCTTATTAGAGAACTATGGCTACACCTTC.